The rows below give T cell receptor beta chains drawn from one sample of a study of control samples from healthy donors and cancer patients. Produced via immunoSEQ multiplex PCR; TCRdb's table is partial and in-frame only. The sample consists of 150,000 or so clones, 93% of them appearing once. Source material: blood. The receptors here all came from a man between 18 and 35 years old in good health. CDR3s leave out the opening cysteine and the closing phenylalanine or tryptophan. D genes are given only for firm matches.

v_call | d_call | cdr3_aa
TRBV12-2 | - | ASRPSRRLAMHSPLH
TRBV18 | TRBD1 | ASSLQGQGNEKLF
TRBV28 | - | ASSLGTGELF
TRBV6-2/TRBV6-3 | - | ASTPPEASAEAF
TRBV6-6 | - | ASSSRTGARNQPQH
TRBV6-5 | TRBD1 | ASSWGQTNTEAF
TRBV14 | - | ASSPVPGSEAF
TRBV29-1 | TRBD1 | SATIDRGRSTESNEKLF
TRBV6-6 | - | ASSYYQTGNTIY
TRBV7-2 | - | ASSLEAGNGQPQH
TRBV5-5 | TRBD2 | ASSSRGASDTQY
TRBV19 | TRBD1 | ASTHDRGPNEKLF
TRBV19 | - | ASSGRTQY
TRBV12-3/TRBV12-4 | - | ATSTSRAGYT
TRBV30 | - | AWSVLYNEQF
TRBV27 | TRBD2 | ASSLTSGSDTQY
TRBV6-1 | - | ASSESGIWHGYT
TRBV6-5 | - | ASSYKALSGNTIY
TRBV6-5 | - | ASSFRIDYGYT
TRBV7-2 | TRBD1 | ASSSFGAGGATNIQY
TRBV3-1/TRBV3-2 | TRBD2 | ASSPLVAGGRETQY
TRBV19 | - | ASSIWTATYGYT
TRBV2 | - | ASIGQGLTDTQY
TRBV4-3 | TRBD2 | ASSQDLSRGEQY
TRBV4-3 | - | ASSQDGRALHGYT
TRBV4-3 | - | ASSQSRTAPAYEQY